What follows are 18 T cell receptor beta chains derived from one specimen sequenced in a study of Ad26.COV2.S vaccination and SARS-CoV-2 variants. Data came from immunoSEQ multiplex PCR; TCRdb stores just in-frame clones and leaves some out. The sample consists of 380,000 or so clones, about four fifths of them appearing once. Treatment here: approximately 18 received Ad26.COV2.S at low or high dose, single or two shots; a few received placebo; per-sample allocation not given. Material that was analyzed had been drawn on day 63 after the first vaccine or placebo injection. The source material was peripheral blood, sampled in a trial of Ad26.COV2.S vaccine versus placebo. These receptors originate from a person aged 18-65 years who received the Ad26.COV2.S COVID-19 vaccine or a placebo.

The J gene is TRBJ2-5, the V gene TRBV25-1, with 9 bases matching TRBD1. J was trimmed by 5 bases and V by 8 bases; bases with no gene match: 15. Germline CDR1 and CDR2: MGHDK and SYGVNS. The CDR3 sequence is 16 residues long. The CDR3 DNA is TGTGCCAGCGGCGAAGGGGGACAGGGACTTGGGGAGACCCAGTACTTC. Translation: CASGEGGQGLGETQYF. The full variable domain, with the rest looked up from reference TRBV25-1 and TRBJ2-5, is EADIYQTPRYLVIGTGKKITLECSQTMGHDKMYWYQQDPGMELHLIHYSYGVNSTEKGDLSSESTVSRIRTEHFPLTLESARPSHTSQYLCASGEGGQGLGETQYFGPGTRLLVL.

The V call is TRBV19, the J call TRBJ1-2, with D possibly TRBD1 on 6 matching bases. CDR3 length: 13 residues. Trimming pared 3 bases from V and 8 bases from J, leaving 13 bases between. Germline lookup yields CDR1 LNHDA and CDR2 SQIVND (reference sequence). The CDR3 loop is CASSMGAGNGYTF. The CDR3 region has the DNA TGTGCCAGTAGTATGGGGGCAGGGAACGGCTACACCTTC.

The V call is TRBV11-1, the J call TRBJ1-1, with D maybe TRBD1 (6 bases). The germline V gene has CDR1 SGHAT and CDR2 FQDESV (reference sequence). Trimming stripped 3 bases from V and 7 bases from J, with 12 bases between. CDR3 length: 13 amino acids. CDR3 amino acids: CASSFSWGREAFF. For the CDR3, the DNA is TGTGCCAGCAGCTTTAGTTGGGGGCGTGAAGCTTTCTTT.

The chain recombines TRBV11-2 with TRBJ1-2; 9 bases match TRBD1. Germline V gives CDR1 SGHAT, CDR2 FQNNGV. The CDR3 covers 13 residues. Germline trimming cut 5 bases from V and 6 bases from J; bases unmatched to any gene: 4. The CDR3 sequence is CASSRTGGDGYTF. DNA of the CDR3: TGTGCCAGCAGCCGAACAGGGGGCGATGGCTACACCTTC. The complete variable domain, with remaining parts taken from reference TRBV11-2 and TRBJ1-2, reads EAGVAQSPRYKIIEKRQSVAFWCNPISGHATLYWYQQILGQGPKLLIQFQNNGVVDDSQLPKDRFSAERLKGVDSTLKIQPAKLEDSAVYLCASSRTGGDGYTFGSGTRLTVV.

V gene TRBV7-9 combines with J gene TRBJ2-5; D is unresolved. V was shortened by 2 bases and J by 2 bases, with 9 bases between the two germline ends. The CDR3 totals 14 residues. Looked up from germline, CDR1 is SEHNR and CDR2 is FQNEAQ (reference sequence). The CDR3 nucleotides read TGTGCCAGCAGCTTAATGGCAACGCAAGAGACCCAGTACTTC. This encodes CASSLMATQETQYF.

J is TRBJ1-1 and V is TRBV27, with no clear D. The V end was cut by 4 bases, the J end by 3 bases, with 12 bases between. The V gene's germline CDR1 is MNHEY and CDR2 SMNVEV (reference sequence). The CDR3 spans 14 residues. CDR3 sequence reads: CASSSGLRDTEAFF. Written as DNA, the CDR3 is TGTGCCAGCAGTTCGGGCCTCCGAGACACTGAAGCTTTCTTT.

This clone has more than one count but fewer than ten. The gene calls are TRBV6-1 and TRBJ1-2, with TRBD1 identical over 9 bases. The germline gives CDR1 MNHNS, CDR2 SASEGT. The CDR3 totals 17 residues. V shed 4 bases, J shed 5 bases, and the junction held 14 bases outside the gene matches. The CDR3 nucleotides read TGTGCCAGCAGTGTAATCCATACAGACAGGGGGAGGTATGGCTACACCTTC. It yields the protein CASSVIHTDRGRYGYTF.

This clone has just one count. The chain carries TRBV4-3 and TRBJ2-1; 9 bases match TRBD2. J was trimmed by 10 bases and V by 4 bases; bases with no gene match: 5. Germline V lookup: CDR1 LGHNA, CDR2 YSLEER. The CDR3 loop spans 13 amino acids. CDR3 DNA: TGCGCCAGCAGCCTGTTTACTAGCGGGGAGCAGTTCTTC. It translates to CASSLFTSGEQFF.

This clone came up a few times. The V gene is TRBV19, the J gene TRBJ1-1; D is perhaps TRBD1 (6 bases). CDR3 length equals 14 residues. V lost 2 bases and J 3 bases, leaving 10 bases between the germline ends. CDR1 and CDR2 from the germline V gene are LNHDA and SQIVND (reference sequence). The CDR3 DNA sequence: TGTGCCAGTAGTATATCAGGGGTCGACACTGAAGCTTTCTTT. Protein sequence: CASSISGVDTEAFF.

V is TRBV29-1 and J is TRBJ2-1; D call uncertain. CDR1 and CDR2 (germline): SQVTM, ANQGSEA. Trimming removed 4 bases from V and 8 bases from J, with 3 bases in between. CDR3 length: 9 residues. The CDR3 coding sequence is TGCAGCGTTGGCGATGAGCAGTTCTTC. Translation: CSVGDEQFF.

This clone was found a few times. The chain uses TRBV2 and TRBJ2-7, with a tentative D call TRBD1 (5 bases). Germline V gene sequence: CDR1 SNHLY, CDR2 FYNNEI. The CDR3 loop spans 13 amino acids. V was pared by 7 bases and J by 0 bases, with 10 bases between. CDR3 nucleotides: TGTGCCAGCAATCAGGGTCCCTCCTACGAGCAGTACTTC. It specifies CASNQGPSYEQYF. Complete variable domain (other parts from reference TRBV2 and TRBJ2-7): EPEVTQTPSHQVTQMGQEVILRCVPISNHLYFYWYRQILGQKVEFLVSFYNNEISEKSEIFDDQFSVERPDGSNFTLKIRSTKLEDSAMYFCASNQGPSYEQYFGPGTRLTVT.

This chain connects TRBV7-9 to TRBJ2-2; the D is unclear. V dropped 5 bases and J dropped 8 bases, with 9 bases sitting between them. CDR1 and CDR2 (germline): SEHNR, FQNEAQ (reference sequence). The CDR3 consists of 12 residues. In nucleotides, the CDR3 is TGTGCCAGCAGCCTCCTTTTGGGGGAGCTGTTTTTT. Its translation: CASSLLLGELFF. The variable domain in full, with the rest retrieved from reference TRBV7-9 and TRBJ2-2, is DTGVSQNPRHKITKRGQNVTFRCDPISEHNRLYWYRQTLGQGPEFLTYFQNEAQLEKSRLLSDRFSAERPKGSFSTLEIQRTEQGDSAMYLCASSLLLGELFFGEGSRLTVL.

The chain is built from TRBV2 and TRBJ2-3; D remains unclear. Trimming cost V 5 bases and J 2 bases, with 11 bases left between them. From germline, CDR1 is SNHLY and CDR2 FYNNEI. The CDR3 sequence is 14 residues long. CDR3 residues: CASSNTDATDTQYF. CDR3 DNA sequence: TGTGCCAGCAGTAACACGGACGCCACAGATACGCAGTATTTT. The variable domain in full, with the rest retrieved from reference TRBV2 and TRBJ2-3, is EPEVTQTPSHQVTQMGQEVILRCVPISNHLYFYWYRQILGQKVEFLVSFYNNEISEKSEIFDDQFSVERPDGSNFTLKIRSTKLEDSAMYFCASSNTDATDTQYFGPGTRLTVL.

The CDR3 spells CASSSPWGAGANVLTF. The CDR3 nucleotides are TGTGCCAGCAGTTCTCCTTGGGGAGCTGGGGCCAACGTCCTGACTTTC. The rearrangement uses TRBV28 and TRBJ2-6; D is perhaps TRBD2 (5 bases). Trimming pared 4 bases from V and 2 bases from J, leaving 12 bases between. CDR1 and CDR2 from the germline V gene are MDHEN and SYDVKM. The CDR3 totals 16 residues.

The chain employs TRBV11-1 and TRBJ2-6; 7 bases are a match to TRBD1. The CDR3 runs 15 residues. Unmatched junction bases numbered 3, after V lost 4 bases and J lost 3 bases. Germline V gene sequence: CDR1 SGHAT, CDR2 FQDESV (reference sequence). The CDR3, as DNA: TGTGCCAGCAGCTCATACAGGGGTGGGGCCAACGTCCTGACTTTC. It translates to CASSSYRGGANVLTF.

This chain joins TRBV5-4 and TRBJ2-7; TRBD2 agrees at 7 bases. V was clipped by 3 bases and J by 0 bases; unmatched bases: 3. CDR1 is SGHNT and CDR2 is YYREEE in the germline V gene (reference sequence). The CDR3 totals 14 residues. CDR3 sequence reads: CASSYGGSSYEQYF. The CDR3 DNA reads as TGTGCCAGCAGCTACGGGGGGAGCTCCTACGAGCAGTACTTC.

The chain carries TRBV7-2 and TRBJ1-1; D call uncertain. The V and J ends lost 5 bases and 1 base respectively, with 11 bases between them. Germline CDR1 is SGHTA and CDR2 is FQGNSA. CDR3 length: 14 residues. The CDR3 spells CASSLARGNTEAFF. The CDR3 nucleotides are TGTGCCAGCAGCCTCGCACGAGGGAACACTGAAGCTTTCTTT.

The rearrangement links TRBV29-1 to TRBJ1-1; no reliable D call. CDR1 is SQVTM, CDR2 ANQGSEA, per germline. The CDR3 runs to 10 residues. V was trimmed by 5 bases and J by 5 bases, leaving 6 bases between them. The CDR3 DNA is TGCAGCGTTTTATCGACTGAAGCTTTCTTT. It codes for CSVLSTEAFF.